The 2 T cell receptor beta chains given below trace back to one sample, sequenced in a study of technical replicates of blood from several donors (dated by TCRdb to 2015 to 2018). The library was generated by the immunoSEQ multiplex PCR assay. TCRdb's version of the immuneACCESS table is confined to in-frame rearrangements and falls short of the full clone set. An unresolved V gene accounts for under half of the shortfall where checked; the remainder is of unknown origin. This sample has about 76,000 clones in its table, and roughly 91% of those were observed once. The ten biggest clones cover 0.25% of the sample. The sequenced material came from T cells isolated from PBMCs. These receptor sequences come from a human donor in good health.

The V and J genes are TRBV6-5 and TRBJ1-2, with TRBD1 matching 7 bases. This CDR3 is 13 amino acids long. Germline lookup yields CDR1 MNHEY and CDR2 SVGAGI. With V trimmed by 7 bases and J by 4 bases, 6 bases remained unmatched. The CDR3 is CASTRDSVYGYTF. The CDR3 DNA sequence: TGTGCCAGCACCCGGGACAGTGTCTATGGCTACACCTTC.

The V and J genes are TRBV11-3 and TRBJ2-2, with TRBD1 as a possible D gene (6 bases). Germline V gene data show CDR1 as SGHNT and CDR2 as YENEEA. This CDR3 contains 15 residues. Trimming took 2 bases from V and 4 from J, leaving 11 bases between them. The CDR3 is CASSLWSGATGELFF. In DNA, the CDR3 is TGTGCCAGCAGCTTATGGTCAGGGGCCACCGGGGAGCTGTTTTTT. The full variable domain, completed using reference TRBV11-3 and TRBJ2-2, is EAGVVQSPRYKIIEKKQPVAFWCNPISGHNTLYWYLQNLGQGPELLIRYENEEAVDDSQLPKDRFSAERLKGVDSTLKIQPAELGDSAVYLCASSLWSGATGELFFGEGSRLTVL.